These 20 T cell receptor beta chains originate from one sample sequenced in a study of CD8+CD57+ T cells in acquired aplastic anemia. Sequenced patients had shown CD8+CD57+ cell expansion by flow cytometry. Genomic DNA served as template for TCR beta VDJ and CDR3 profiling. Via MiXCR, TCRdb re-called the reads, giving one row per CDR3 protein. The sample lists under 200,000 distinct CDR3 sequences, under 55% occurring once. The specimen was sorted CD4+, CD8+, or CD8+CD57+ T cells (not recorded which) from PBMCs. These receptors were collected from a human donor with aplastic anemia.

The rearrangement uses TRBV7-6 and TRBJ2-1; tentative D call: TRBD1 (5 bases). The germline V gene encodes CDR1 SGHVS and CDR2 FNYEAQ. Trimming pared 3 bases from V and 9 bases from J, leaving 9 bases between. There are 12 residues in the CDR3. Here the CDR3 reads CASSFSGIEQFF. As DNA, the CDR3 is TGTGCCAGCAGCTTCTCAGGGATTGAGCAGTTCTTC.

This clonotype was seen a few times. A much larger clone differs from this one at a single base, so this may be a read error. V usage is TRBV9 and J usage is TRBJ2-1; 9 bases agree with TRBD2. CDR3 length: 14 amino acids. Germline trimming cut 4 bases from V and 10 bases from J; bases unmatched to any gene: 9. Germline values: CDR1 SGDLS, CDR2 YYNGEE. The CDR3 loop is CASSPGLAGVEQFF. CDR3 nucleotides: TGTGCCAGCAGCCCGGGACTAGCTGGAGTGGAGCAGTTCTTC.

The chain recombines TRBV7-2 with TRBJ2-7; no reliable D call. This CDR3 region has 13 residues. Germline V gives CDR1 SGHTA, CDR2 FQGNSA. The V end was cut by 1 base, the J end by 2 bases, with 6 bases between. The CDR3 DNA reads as TGTGCCAGCAGCTTAGGTTGGGCCTACGAGCAGTACTTC. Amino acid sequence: CASSLGWAYEQYF. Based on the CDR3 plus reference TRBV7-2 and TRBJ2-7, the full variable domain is GAGVSQSPSNKVTEKGKDVELRCDPISGHTALYWYRQSLGQGLEFLIYFQGNSAPDKSGLPSDRFSAERTGGSVSTLTIQRTQQEDSAVYLCASSLGWAYEQYFGPGTRLTVT.

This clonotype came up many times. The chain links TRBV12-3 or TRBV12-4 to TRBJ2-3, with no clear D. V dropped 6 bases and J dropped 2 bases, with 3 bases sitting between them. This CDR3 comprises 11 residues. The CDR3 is CASRVTDTQYF. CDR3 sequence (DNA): TGTGCCAGCAGGGTCACAGATACGCAGTATTTT.

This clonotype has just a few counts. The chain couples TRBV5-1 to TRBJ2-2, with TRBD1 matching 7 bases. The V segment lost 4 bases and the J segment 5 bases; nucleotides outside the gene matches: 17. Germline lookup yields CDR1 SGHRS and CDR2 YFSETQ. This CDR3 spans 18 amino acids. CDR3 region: CASSGLTGLSAGTGELFF. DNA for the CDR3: TGCGCCAGCAGCGGATTGACAGGGTTGAGTGCCGGGACCGGGGAGCTGTTTTTT.

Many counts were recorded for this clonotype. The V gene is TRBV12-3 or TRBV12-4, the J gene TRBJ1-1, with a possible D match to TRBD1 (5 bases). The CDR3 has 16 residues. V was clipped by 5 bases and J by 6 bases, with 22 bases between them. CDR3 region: CASSPHRDLSFSEAFF. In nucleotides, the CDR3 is TGTGCCAGCAGTCCACACCGGGACCTGAGTTTCTCTGAAGCTTTCTTT.

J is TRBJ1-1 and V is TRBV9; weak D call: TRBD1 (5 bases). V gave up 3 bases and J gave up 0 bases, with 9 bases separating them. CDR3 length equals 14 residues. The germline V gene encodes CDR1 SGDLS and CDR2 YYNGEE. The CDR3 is CASSAGRVNTEAFF. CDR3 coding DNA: TGTGCCAGCAGCGCGGGACGGGTGAACACTGAAGCTTTCTTT. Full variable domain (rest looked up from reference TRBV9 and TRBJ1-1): DSGVTQTPKHLITATGQRVTLRCSPRSGDLSVYWYQQSLDQGLQFLIQYYNGEERAKGNILERFSAQQFPDLHSELNLSSLELGDSALYFCASSAGRVNTEAFFGQGTRLTVV.

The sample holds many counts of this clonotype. The CDR3 coding sequence is TGTGCCAGCAGTTCCCCTGGGGGAGACGATTACAATGAGCAGTTCTTC. Residues: CASSSPGGDDYNEQFF. This chain connects TRBV12-3 or TRBV12-4 to TRBJ2-1; D may match TRBD1 or TRBD2 (5 bases each). This CDR3 has 16 residues. V shed 4 bases and J shed 4 bases, with 17 bases lying between them.

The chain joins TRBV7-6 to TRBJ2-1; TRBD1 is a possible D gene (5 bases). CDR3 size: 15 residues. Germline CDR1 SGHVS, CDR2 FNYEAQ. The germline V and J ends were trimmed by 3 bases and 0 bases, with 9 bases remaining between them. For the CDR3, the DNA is TGTGCCAGCAGCTTTGGCAGGGCCTCCTACAATGAGCAGTTCTTC. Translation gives CASSFGRASYNEQFF. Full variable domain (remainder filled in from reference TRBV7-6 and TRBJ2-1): GAGVSQSPRYKVTKRGQDVALRCDPISGHVSLYWYRQALGQGPEFLTYFNYEAQQDKSGLPNDRFSAERPEGSISTLTIQRTEQRDSAMYRCASSFGRASYNEQFFGPGTRLTVL.

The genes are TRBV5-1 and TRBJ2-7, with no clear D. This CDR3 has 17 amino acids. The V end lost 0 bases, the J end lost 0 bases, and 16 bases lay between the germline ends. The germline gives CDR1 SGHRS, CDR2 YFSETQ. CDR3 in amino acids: CASSLAPSRMSSYEQYF. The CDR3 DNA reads TGCGCCAGCAGCTTGGCCCCTAGTAGGATGAGCTCCTACGAGCAGTACTTC.

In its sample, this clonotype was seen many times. For the CDR3, the DNA is TGTGCCAGCAGCAGATCCGGGACACCCTACGAGCAGTACTTC. Its protein is CASSRSGTPYEQYF. The chain carries TRBV5-4 and TRBJ2-7; tentative D call: TRBD1 (6 bases). CDR1 is SGHNT, CDR2 YYREEE, per germline (reference sequence). This CDR3 spans 14 amino acids. V lost 4 bases and J lost 2, with 13 bases in between.

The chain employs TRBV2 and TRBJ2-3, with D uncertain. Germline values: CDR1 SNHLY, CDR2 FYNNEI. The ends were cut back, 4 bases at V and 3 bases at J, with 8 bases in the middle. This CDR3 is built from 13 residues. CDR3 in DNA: TGTGCCAGCAGTGTTTGGGGAACAGATACGCAGTATTTT. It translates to CASSVWGTDTQYF.

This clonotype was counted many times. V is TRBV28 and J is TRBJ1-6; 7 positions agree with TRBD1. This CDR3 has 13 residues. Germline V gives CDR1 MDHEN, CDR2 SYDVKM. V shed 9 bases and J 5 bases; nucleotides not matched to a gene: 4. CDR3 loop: CASGTVNNSPLHF. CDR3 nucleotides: TGTGCCAGTGGGACAGTTAATAATTCACCCCTCCACTTT.

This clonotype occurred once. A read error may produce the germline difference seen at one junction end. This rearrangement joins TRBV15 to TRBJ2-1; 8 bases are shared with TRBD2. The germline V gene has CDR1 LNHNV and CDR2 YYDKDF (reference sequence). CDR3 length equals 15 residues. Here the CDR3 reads CTTSREGGGYNEQFF. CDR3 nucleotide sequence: TGTACCACCAGCAGAGAGGGCGGGGGGTACAATGAGCAGTTCTTC.

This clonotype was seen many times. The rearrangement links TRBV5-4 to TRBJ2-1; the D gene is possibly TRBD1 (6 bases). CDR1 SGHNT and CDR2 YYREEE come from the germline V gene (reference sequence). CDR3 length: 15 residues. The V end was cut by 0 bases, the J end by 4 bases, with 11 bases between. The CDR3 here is CASSLEGQKYNEQFF. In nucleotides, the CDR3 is TGTGCCAGCAGCTTGGAAGGACAGAAGTACAATGAGCAGTTCTTC.

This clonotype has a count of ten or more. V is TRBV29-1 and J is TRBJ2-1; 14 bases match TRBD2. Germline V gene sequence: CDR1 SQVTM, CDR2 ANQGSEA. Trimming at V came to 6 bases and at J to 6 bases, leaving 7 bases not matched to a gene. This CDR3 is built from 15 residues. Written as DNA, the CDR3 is TGCAGCGTCGACCAGGGACTAGCGGGAGTCAATGAGCAGTTCTTC. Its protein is CSVDQGLAGVNEQFF.

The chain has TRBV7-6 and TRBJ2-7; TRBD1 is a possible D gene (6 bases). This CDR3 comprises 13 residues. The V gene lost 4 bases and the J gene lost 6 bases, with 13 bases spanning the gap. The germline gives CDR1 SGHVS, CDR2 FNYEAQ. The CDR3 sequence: CASSSIQGSEQYF. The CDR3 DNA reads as TGTGCCAGCAGCTCGATCCAGGGGAGCGAGCAGTACTTC.

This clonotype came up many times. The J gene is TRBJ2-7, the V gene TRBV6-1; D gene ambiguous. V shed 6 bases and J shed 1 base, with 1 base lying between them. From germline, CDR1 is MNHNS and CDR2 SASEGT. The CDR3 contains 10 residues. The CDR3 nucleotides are TGTGCCAGCAGGTCCTACGAGCAGTACTTC. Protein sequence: CASRSYEQYF.

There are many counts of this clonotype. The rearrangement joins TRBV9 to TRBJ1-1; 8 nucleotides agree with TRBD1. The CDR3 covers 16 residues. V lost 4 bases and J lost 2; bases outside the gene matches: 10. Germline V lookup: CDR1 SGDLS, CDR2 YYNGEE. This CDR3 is CASSQQGTGVNTEAFF. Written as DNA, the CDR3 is TGTGCCAGCAGCCAGCAGGGGACAGGCGTTAACACTGAAGCTTTCTTT.

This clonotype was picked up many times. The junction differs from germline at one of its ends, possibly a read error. CDR3: CASSPGQGADDQYF. The DNA for the CDR3 is TGTGCCAGCAGTCCGGGACAGGGGGCTGACGACCAGTACTTC. This sequence joins TRBV5-6 and TRBJ2-7; TRBD1 matches 12 bases. The CDR3 covers 14 residues. Germline CDR1 and CDR2: SGHDT and YYEEEE.